The rows below give T cell receptor beta chains drawn from one sample of a study of blood T cell repertoires in COVID-19. TCRdb keeps only in-frame clones here, not all; method: immunoSEQ multiplex PCR. Of fewer than 45,000 clones listed, around 84% are singletons. The sequenced material came from peripheral blood. The origin of the receptors is a man aged 55 to 70 with COVID-19, enrolled during active disease. CDR3s include the opening cysteine and the closing phenylalanine or tryptophan. The order of the fields is clone size, V gene, J gene, D gene, CDR3 protein, CDR3 DNA. D genes are given only for firm matches. Some rows mark clone size as missing; the rest say once, few, many or name a class of expanded clone.

>.|TRBV10-3|TRBJ2-7|TRBD1
CAISARWQGDSYEQYF
TGTGCCATCAGTGCTAGATGGCAGGGGGACTCCTACGAGCAGTACTTC
>.|TRBV2|TRBJ1-5|.
CASSTDGKSRPQHF
TGTGCCAGCAGTACCGACGGGAAATCACGGCCCCAGCATTTT
>.|TRBV6-6|TRBJ1-1|.
CASSYVASNTEAFF
TGTGCCAGCAGTTACGTGGCCTCGAACACTGAAGCTTTCTTT
>once|TRBV27|TRBJ2-5|.
CASTSLAQETQYF
TGTGCCAGCACTTCCCTAGCACAAGAGACCCAGTACTTC
>.|TRBV7-6|TRBJ2-1|TRBD1
CASSFREQGLGNEQFF
TGTGCCAGCAGCTTTCGGGAACAGGGGCTGGGCAATGAGCAGTTCTTC
>.|TRBV5-4|TRBJ1-1|.
CASSLRDFNTEAFF
TGTGCCAGCAGCTTAAGGGACTTTAACACTGAAGCTTTCTTT
>.|TRBV28|TRBJ1-5|.
CASSSGQTGNQPQHF
TGTGCCAGCAGTTCCGGACAGACTGGCAATCAGCCCCAGCATTTT
>.|TRBV7-9|TRBJ1-1|.
CASSLQGRSEAFF
TGTGCCAGCAGCTTACAGGGCCGATCTGAAGCTTTCTTT
>.|TRBV29-1|TRBJ2-3|TRBD1
CSATGGAGTDTQYF
TGCAGCGCTACAGGGGGCGCTGGCACAGATACGCAGTATTTT
>.|TRBV4-1|TRBJ2-1|TRBD1
CASSQEGGFGYNEQFF
TGCGCCAGCAGCCAAGAAGGGGGCTTTGGGTACAATGAGCAGTTCTTC
>.|TRBV12-3/TRBV12-4|TRBJ2-2|.
CASSLSFGELFF
TGTGCCAGCAGTTTATCGTTCGGGGAGCTGTTTTTT
>.|TRBV3-1/TRBV3-2|TRBJ1-6|.
CASSQVGAGNSPLHF
TGTGCCAGCAGCCAAGTAGGAGCTGGTAATTCACCCCTCCACTTT
>.|TRBV27|TRBJ2-7|.
CASSSGYEQYF
TGTGCCAGCAGTTCGGGGTACGAGCAGTACTTC
>.|TRBV15|TRBJ2-5|TRBD1
CATSRWDSRETQYF
TGTGCCACCAGCAGATGGGACAGCCGGGAGACCCAGTACTTC
>once|TRBV30|TRBJ2-7|.
CAWSVQGYEQYF
TGTGCCTGGAGTGTACAGGGCTACGAGCAGTACTTC
>few|TRBV10-2|TRBJ1-5|TRBD1
CASSRTGRNQPQHF
TGCGCCAGCAGTCGGACAGGGCGGAATCAGCCCCAGCATTTT
>few|TRBV5-1|TRBJ1-2|TRBD1
CASSLLGRGKGYTF
TGCGCCAGCAGCTTGTTGGGCAGGGGGAAGGGCTACACCTTC
>.|TRBV4-1|TRBJ2-7|TRBD1
CASSFFARQGRNEQYF
TGCGCCAGCAGCTTCTTCGCCCGACAGGGGCGGAACGAGCAGTACTTC
>.|TRBV19|TRBJ1-1|.
CASTLTDLIANTEAFF
TGTGCCAGTACTTTGACAGATCTGATCGCTAACACTGAAGCTTTCTTT
>.|TRBV6-2/TRBV6-3|TRBJ1-2|.
CASSQLTNYGYTF
TGTGCCAGCAGCCAGCTTACGAACTATGGCTACACCTTC
>.|TRBV5-5|TRBJ1-6|TRBD1
CASSGTGVSNSPLHF
TGTGCCAGCAGCGGCACAGGGGTGAGCAATTCACCCCTCCACTTT
>.|TRBV4-1|TRBJ1-6|.
CASSQEFVLFSPLHF
TGCGCCAGCAGCCAAGAATTTGTTCTGTTTTCACCCCTCCACTTT
>.|TRBV27|TRBJ1-2|.
CASSPSKFARQGSGRDYGYTF
TGTGCCAGCAGTCCCTCGAAATTTGCTAGGCAGGGGAGTGGTAGAGACTATGGCTACACCTTC
>.|TRBV11-2|TRBJ2-3|TRBD1
CASSLELQGSTDTQYF
TGTGCCAGCAGCTTAGAACTACAGGGGAGCACAGATACGCAGTATTTT
>.|TRBV7-2|TRBJ2-4|.
CASSPGRTNIQYF
TGTGCCAGCAGCCCAGGGCGTACAAACATTCAGTACTTC
>once|TRBV7-9|TRBJ1-1|.
CASSSSPGRGNTEAFF
TGTGCCAGCAGCTCCTCGCCAGGACGGGGGAACACTGAAGCTTTCTTT
>.|TRBV3-1/TRBV3-2|TRBJ1-1|.
CASLQGFAEAFF
TGTGCCAGCCTCCAGGGATTCGCTGAAGCTTTCTTT
>.|TRBV7-9|TRBJ1-2|TRBD1
CASSPPTGKYGYTF
TGTGCCAGCAGCCCACCGACAGGGAAGTATGGCTACACCTTC
>.|TRBV7-2|TRBJ1-1|.
CASSPNRVAFF
TGTGCCAGCAGCCCTAACAGGGTTGCTTTCTTT
>.|TRBV6-5|TRBJ2-1|.
CASSPGGGGLYEQFF
TGTGCCAGCAGCCCAGGGGGAGGAGGGTTGTATGAGCAGTTCTTC
>few|TRBV19|TRBJ1-2|.
CASSMGSFYGYTF
TGTGCCAGTAGTATGGGCAGCTTCTATGGCTACACCTTC
>.|TRBV6-5|TRBJ2-7|.
CASRLTGTYEQYF
TGTGCCAGCAGACTAACAGGAACCTACGAGCAGTACTTC
>.|TRBV6-5|TRBJ1-2|.
CASSYTQGRYGYTF
TGTGCCAGCAGTTACACCCAGGGGCGCTATGGCTACACCTTC
>.|TRBV4-3|TRBJ2-7|TRBD1
CASSQSRGQGTYEQYF
TGCGCCAGCAGCCAATCACGAGGACAGGGGACCTACGAGCAGTACTTC
>.|TRBV10-3|TRBJ2-7|TRBD1
CAARQGTYEQYF
TGTGCCGCTCGACAGGGGACCTACGAGCAGTACTTC
>.|TRBV7-9|TRBJ2-3|.
CAISQGTQYF
TGTGCCATCTCCCAGGGTACGCAGTATTTT
>.|TRBV19|TRBJ1-1|.
CASTILQGNTEAFF
TGTGCCAGTACCATACTCCAGGGGAACACTGAAGCTTTCTTT
>.|TRBV14|TRBJ2-5|TRBD1
CASSLWTGGDQETQYF
TGTGCCAGCAGTCTTTGGACAGGGGGCGATCAGGAGACCCAGTACTTC
>.|TRBV7-2|TRBJ1-2|TRBD1
CASSQHLRDRLYGYTF
TGTGCCAGCAGCCAACACCTTCGGGACAGACTGTATGGCTACACCTTC
>.|TRBV2|TRBJ1-5|.
CASRTGTQPQHF
TGTGCCAGCAGAACAGGGACTCAGCCCCAGCATTTT
>.|TRBV27|TRBJ2-7|.
CASSSSTGRQYF
.
>.|TRBV27|TRBJ2-7|.
CASDRFRSYEQYF
TGTGCCAGCGACAGGTTCCGATCTTACGAGCAGTACTTC
>few|TRBV30|TRBJ1-1|.
CAWSNQRTGNTEAFF
TGTGCCTGGAGTAACCAGCGAACAGGGAACACTGAAGCTTTCTTT
>.|TRBV5-1|TRBJ1-1|.
CASTGRVGTEAFF
TGCGCCAGCACCGGCAGGGTGGGCACTGAAGCTTTCTTT
>.|TRBV6-5|TRBJ2-5|.
CASSYGEVGVETQYF
TGTGCCAGCAGTTACGGCGAGGTCGGAGTAGAGACCCAGTACTTC
>.|TRBV6-5|TRBJ1-1|TRBD1
CASSYSSPGGSAEAFF
TGTGCCAGCAGTTACTCGAGTCCAGGGGGATCGGCTGAAGCTTTCTTT
>.|TRBV6-1|TRBJ2-1|.
CASSESRLQFF
TGTGCCAGCAGTGAATCTAGATTACAGTTCTTC
>.|TRBV28|TRBJ2-7|TRBD2
CASLPREDYEQYF
TGTGCCAGCCTCCCCCGGGAGGACTACGAGCAGTACTTC
>.|TRBV27|TRBJ2-1|TRBD2
CASSPKGLAYNEQFF
TGTGCCAGCAGTCCCAAGGGACTAGCCTACAATGAGCAGTTCTTC
>.|TRBV19|TRBJ1-1|TRBD1
CASSPATGTFMNTEAFF
TGTGCCAGTAGCCCCGCGACAGGGACCTTTATGAACACTGAAGCTTTCTTT